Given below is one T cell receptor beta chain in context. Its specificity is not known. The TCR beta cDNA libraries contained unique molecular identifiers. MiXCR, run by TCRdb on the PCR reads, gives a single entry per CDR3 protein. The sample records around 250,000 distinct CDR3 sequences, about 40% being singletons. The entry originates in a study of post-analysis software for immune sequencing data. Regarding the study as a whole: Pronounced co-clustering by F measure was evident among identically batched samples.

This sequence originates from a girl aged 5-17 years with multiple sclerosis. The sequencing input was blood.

CDR3: CAISRPGYSYEQYF. The CDR3 coding sequence is TGTGCCATCAGCCGACCGGGGTACTCCTACGAGCAGTACTTC. This chain joins TRBV10-3 and TRBJ2-7; tentatively, D is TRBD2 (5 bases). The V end was cut by 6 bases, the J end by 0 bases, with 12 bases between. Germline assignment: CDR1 ENHRY and CDR2 SYGVKD. The CDR3 consists of 14 residues.